Listed below are T cell receptor beta chains from one sample, sequenced in a study of cytomegalovirus exposure and HLA in healthy donors. TCRdb keeps only in-frame clones here, not all; method: immunoSEQ multiplex PCR. The data contain approximately 170,000 clones, around 73% of them seen just once; the ten biggest clones take up about 5%. Sequencing used PBMCs. The receptors here all came from a woman between 18 and 29 years old in good health and CMV-seropositive. CDR3s include the opening cysteine and the closing phenylalanine or tryptophan. A D gene is named only where the DNA matches it firmly. Size tells how often a clone was seen (once, few, many) or the class of an expanded clone, and some rows leave it out.

D	J	V	size	DNA	CDR3
TRBD1	TRBJ1-4	TRBV25-1	few	TGTGCCAGCAGTTTCGGACAGGGATGGTCGACTAATGAAAAACTGTTTTTT	CASSFGQGWSTNEKLFF
TRBD1	TRBJ1-2	TRBV6-5	NA	TGTGCCAGCAGTTACGTGGACAGGGCATATGGCTACACCTTC	CASSYVDRAYGYTF
TRBD1	TRBJ1-2	TRBV2	NA	TGTGCCAGCAGTGAAGAACAGGGGATTTATGGCTACACCTTC	CASSEEQGIYGYTF
NA	TRBJ1-1	TRBV27	NA	TGTGCCAGCAGTTCCCACAGGATCATGAACACTGAAGCTTTCTTT	CASSSHRIMNTEAFF
TRBD2	TRBJ2-7	TRBV4-3	NA	TGCGCCAGCAGCGTCGGACTAGCGGGGGTCTACGAGCAGTACTTC	CASSVGLAGVYEQYF
TRBD1	TRBJ2-7	TRBV6-5	NA	TGTGCCAGCAGGAACACAGGGGATAGCTCCTACGAGCAGTACTTC	CASRNTGDSSYEQYF
TRBD1	TRBJ1-2	TRBV27	NA	TGTGCCAGCAGTAGACAGGGTAAATGGGTTGGCTACACCTTC	CASSRQGKWVGYTF
NA	TRBJ2-7	TRBV4-3	NA	TGCGCCAGCAGCCAAGATCGCGGGTACGAGCAGTACTTC	CASSQDRGYEQYF
NA	TRBJ1-1	TRBV19	NA	TGTGCCAGTAGTACCATGGAGGGTTTCACTGAAGCTTTCTTT	CASSTMEGFTEAFF
NA	TRBJ1-1	TRBV10-3	NA	TGTGCCATCAGTGAGCAATACGAGAGCGGAGGGAACACTGAAGCTTTCTTT	CAISEQYESGGNTEAFF
TRBD2	TRBJ2-1	TRBV7-2	NA	TGTGCCAGCAGCTTAGATTCTAGCGGGGTTCGGTATGAGCAGTTCTTC	CASSLDSSGVRYEQFF
NA	TRBJ1-2	TRBV6-1	NA	TGTGCCAGCAAGGGACTCGATGGCTACACCTTC	CASKGLDGYTF
TRBD1	TRBJ2-1	TRBV2	NA	TGTGCCAGCAGATACCCCCGGGACAGGGACGCCAATGAGCAGTTCTTC	CASRYPRDRDANEQFF
NA	TRBJ2-1	TRBV19	NA	TGTGCCAGTACCGATAGGGGGTCTGGGGAGCAGTTCTTC	CASTDRGSGEQFF
NA	TRBJ2-3	TRBV7-3	NA	TGTGCCAGCAGCCCCTACACAGATACGCAGTATTTT	CASSPYTDTQYF
NA	TRBJ1-6	TRBV7-2	NA	TGTGCCAGCAGCCAAGAGGTGCTTATAGGCTCACCCCTCCACTTT	CASSQEVLIGSPLHF
NA	TRBJ2-1	TRBV11-3	NA	TGTGCCAGCAGCCTCACGACTAGTGGCAATGAGCAGTTCTTC	CASSLTTSGNEQFF
TRBD1	TRBJ2-5	TRBV7-9	NA	TGTGCCAGCAGCACCGAGGGGGGGGACAGGGGGAAGACCCAGTACTTC	CASSTEGGDRGKTQYF
NA	TRBJ2-1	TRBV10-3	NA	TGTGCCATGGGACACGAGCTCGATGAGCAGTTCTTC	CAMGHELDEQFF
NA	TRBJ1-3	TRBV6-1	NA	TGTGCCAGCAGTGAAACTTCTGGAAACACCATATATTTT	CASSETSGNTIYF
TRBD1	TRBJ1-3	TRBV6-1	few	TGTGCCAGCAGTAACAGGGGCCTCTCTGGAAACACCATATATTTT	CASSNRGLSGNTIYF
NA	TRBJ2-2	TRBV4-2	few	TGTGCCAGCAGCCCACGGGATAACACCGGGGAGCTGTTTTTT	CASSPRDNTGELFF
TRBD2	TRBJ2-1	TRBV5-5	few	TGTGCCAGCAGCTTGGCATTAGCGGGGGGATATTACAATGAGCAGTTCTTC	CASSLALAGGYYNEQFF
TRBD1	TRBJ1-6	TRBV6-1	NA	TGTGCCAGCAGTGAAAAAAAGGGACAGAGAAATAATTCACCCCTCCACTTT	CASSEKKGQRNNSPLHF
TRBD1	TRBJ1-2	TRBV30	NA	TGTGCCTGGAGAGAGGACAGGCCTGGCTACACCTTC	CAWREDRPGYTF
TRBD2	TRBJ2-3	TRBV6-1	NA	TGTGCCAGCAGTGAACTCCGGACTAGCGGGGCGACAGATACGCAGTATTTT	CASSELRTSGATDTQYF
NA	TRBJ2-1	TRBV6-4	NA	TGTGCCAGCAGTCCAACAGGAGATTACAATGAGCAGTTCTTC	CASSPTGDYNEQFF
NA	TRBJ2-2	TRBV2	NA	TGTGCCAGCAGTAGCCTTCGGGGGGCCGGAACCGGGGAGCTGTTTTTT	CASSSLRGAGTGELFF
NA	TRBJ1-5	TRBV7-2	NA	TGTGCCAGCAGCTTAGCTTATAGCAATCAGCCCCAGCATTTT	CASSLAYSNQPQHF
NA	TRBJ2-1	TRBV28	NA	TGTGCCAGCAGTTTCACCCTACGGGAGCAGTTCTTC	CASSFTLREQFF
TRBD1	TRBJ1-4	TRBV6-1	NA	TGTGCCAGCAGTGAATGGGATGTTGTGGACAGGGTGGCTGAAAAACTGTTTTTT	CASSEWDVVDRVAEKLFF
NA	TRBJ1-5	TRBV5-6	few	TGTGCCAGCAGCGTGCGGGACAATCAGCCCCAGCATTTT	CASSVRDNQPQHF
TRBD2	TRBJ2-5	TRBV4-3	NA	TGCGCCAGCAGCCAAGCGCGGGGGGCAACAAGATACCAAGAGACCCAGTACTTC	CASSQARGATRYQETQYF
TRBD1	TRBJ2-2	TRBV7-3	NA	TGTGCCAGCAGCTTAGGGACAGGGGGCGCCGGGGAGCTGTTTTTT	CASSLGTGGAGELFF
NA	TRBJ2-5	TRBV2	NA	TGTGCCAGCAGGTACGGCAGTACAGTTCCAGAGACCCAGTACTTC	CASRYGSTVPETQYF
NA	TRBJ2-5	TRBV20-1	NA	TGCAGTGCTTCAGAAGAGACCCAGTACTTC	CSASEETQYF
TRBD1	TRBJ2-1	TRBV2	NA	TGTGCCAGCATTGGGACAGCGTCCTACAATGAGCAGTTCTTC	CASIGTASYNEQFF
NA	TRBJ2-5	TRBV7-7	NA	TGTGCTAGCAGCCCTCGTGGCTCCCGCGAGACCCAGTACTTC	CASSPRGSRETQYF
NA	TRBJ2-2	TRBV9	NA	TGTGCCAGCAGCCCGGGACTGCCCACCGGGGAGCTGTTTTTT	CASSPGLPTGELFF
TRBD1	TRBJ2-5	TRBV4-1	NA	TGCGCCAGCAGCCAAGGGAGGACAGGGGAAGAGACCCAGTACTTC	CASSQGRTGEETQYF
NA	TRBJ2-7	TRBV28	NA	TGTGCCAGCACCCCGGGGGGCAGGGGCGCCTACGAGCAGTACTTC	CASTPGGRGAYEQYF
TRBD2	TRBJ2-1	TRBV9	NA	TGTGCCAGCAGCGTCCCCACTAGCGGGGTACGCTATGAGCAGTTCTTC	CASSVPTSGVRYEQFF
NA	TRBJ1-3	TRBV5-4	NA	TGTGCCAGCAGCTTGATGGGGGGTGGAAACACCATATATTTT	CASSLMGGGNTIYF
NA	TRBJ1-6	TRBV4-3	NA	TGCGCCAGCAGCCAACGGGACGGGAGCTCCTATAATTCACCCCTCCACTTT	CASSQRDGSSYNSPLHF
NA	TRBJ1-1	TRBV27	NA	TGTGCCAGCAGTTTATCGTGGGCCAGGGCGGAGAACACTGAAGCTTTCTTT	CASSLSWARAENTEAFF
TRBD2	TRBJ2-3	TRBV30	NA	TGTGCCTGGAGTGCCGGGACTAGCGGTGATACGCAGTATTTT	CAWSAGTSGDTQYF
TRBD1	TRBJ1-1	TRBV5-1	NA	TGCGCCAGCAGCTTCGGGACAGGGGCTGAAGCTTTCTTT	CASSFGTGAEAFF
TRBD2	TRBJ2-6	TRBV7-2	NA	TGTGCCAGCAGCTTTCCCCGGGAGGAGCGCTTCTCTGGGGCCAACGTCCTGACTTTC	CASSFPREERFSGANVLTF
NA	TRBJ2-2	TRBV5-1	NA	TGCGCCAGCAGCTTCCTAACCACCGTCACCGGGGAGCTGTTTTTT	CASSFLTTVTGELFF
TRBD1	TRBJ2-7	TRBV6-6	once	TGTGCCAGCAGACCCGGGGACAGGAGCTCCTACGAGCAGTACTTC	CASRPGDRSSYEQYF
TRBD1	TRBJ1-6	TRBV7-6	NA	TGTGCCAGCAGCCCCGGGGACAGTTATAATTCACCCCTCCACTTT	CASSPGDSYNSPLHF
NA	TRBJ1-6	TRBV27	NA	TGTGCCAGCAGTTTACAAGGGGGAAATTCACCCCTCCACTTT	CASSLQGGNSPLHF
TRBD1	TRBJ2-4	TRBV27	NA	TGTGCCAGCAGTTTTCAGGGACAGGGAAACATTCAGTACTTC	CASSFQGQGNIQYF